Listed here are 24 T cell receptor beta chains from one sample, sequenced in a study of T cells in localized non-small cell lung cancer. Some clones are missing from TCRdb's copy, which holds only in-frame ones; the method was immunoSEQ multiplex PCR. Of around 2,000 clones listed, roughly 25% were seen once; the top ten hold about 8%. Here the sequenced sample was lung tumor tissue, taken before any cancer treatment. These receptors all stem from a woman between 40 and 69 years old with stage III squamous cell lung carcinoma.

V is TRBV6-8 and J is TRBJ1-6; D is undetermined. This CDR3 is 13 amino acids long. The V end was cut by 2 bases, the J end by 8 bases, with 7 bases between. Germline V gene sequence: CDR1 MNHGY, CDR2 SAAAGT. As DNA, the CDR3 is TGTGCCAGCAGTTACAGGGAGTATTCACCCCTCCACTTT. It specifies CASSYREYSPLHF.

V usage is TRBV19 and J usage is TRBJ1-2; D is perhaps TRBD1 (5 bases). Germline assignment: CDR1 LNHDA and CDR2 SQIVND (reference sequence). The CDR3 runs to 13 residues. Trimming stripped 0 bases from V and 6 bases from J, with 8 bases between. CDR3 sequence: CASSIDRAHGYTF. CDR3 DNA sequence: TGTGCCAGTAGTATAGACAGGGCGCATGGCTACACCTTC.

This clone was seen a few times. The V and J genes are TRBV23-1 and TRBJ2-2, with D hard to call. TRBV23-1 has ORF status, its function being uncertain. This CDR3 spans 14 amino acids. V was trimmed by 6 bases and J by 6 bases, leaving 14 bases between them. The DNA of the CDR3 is TGCGCCAGCAGCCAAGAATCGGGTTCCGGGGAGCTGTTTTTT. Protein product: CASSQESGSGELFF.

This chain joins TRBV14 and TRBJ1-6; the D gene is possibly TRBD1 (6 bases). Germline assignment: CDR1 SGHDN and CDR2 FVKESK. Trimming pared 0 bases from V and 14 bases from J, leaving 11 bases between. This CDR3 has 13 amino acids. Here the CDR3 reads CASSQERGTTLHF. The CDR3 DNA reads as TGTGCCAGCAGCCAAGAAAGGGGGACCACCCTCCACTTT.

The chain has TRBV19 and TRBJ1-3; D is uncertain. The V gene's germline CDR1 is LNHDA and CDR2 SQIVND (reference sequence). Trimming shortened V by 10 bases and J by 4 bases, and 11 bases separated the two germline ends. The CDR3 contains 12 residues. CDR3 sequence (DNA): TGTGCCATCTCGCCCGACGGAAACACCATATATTTT. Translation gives CAISPDGNTIYF.

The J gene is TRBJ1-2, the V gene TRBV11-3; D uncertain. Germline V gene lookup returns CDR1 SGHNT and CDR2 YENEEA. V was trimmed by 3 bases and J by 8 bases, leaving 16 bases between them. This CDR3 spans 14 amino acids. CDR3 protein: CASSFTTRGEGYTF. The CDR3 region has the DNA TGTGCCAGCAGCTTTACGACGCGGGGTGAAGGCTACACCTTC.

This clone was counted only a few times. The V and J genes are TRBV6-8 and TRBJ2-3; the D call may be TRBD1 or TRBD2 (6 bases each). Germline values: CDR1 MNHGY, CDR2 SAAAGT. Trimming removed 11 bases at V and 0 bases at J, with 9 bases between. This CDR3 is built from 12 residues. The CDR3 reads CALGGSTDTQYF. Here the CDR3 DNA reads TGTGCCTTAGGGGGGAGCACAGATACGCAGTATTTT.

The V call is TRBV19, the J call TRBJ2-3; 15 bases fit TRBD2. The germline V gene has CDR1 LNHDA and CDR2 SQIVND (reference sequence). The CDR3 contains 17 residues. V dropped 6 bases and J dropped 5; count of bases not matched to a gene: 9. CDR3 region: CASSPGLAGGQVDTQYF. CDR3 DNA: TGTGCCAGTAGCCCTGGACTAGCGGGGGGGCAGGTAGATACGCAGTATTTT.

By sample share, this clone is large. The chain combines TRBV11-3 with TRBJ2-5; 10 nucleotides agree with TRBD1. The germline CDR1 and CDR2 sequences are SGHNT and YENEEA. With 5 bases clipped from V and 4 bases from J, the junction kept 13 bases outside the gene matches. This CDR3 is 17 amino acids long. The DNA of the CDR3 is TGTGCCAGCAGCGTGGTTACGGGGACAGGGGAAAGAGAGACCCAGTACTTC. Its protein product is CASSVVTGTGERETQYF.

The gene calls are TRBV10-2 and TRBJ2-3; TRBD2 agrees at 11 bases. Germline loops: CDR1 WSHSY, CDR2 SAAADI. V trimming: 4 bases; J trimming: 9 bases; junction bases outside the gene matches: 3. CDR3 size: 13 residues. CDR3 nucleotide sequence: TGCGCCAGCAGTGTCTCTAGCGGGGGGACGCAGTATTTT. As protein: CASSVSSGGTQYF.

As DNA, the CDR3 is TGTGCCACCAGCAGGGCCGGGACAGGGGGTTCTCTACGAAACACCATATATTTT. This encodes CATSRAGTGGSLRNTIYF. The V and J genes are TRBV15 and TRBJ1-3, with 11 bases identical to TRBD1. Germline trimming cut 3 bases from V and 5 bases from J; bases unmatched to any gene: 12. Germline assignment: CDR1 LNHNV and CDR2 YYDKDF (reference sequence). CDR3 size: 18 residues.

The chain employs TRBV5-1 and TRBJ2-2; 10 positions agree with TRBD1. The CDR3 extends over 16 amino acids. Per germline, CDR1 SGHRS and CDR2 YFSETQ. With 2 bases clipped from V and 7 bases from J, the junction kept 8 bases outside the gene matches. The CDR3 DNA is TGCGCCAGCAGCTTTGAAGTGGGACAGGGGAACGGGGAGCTGTTTTTT. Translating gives CASSFEVGQGNGELFF.

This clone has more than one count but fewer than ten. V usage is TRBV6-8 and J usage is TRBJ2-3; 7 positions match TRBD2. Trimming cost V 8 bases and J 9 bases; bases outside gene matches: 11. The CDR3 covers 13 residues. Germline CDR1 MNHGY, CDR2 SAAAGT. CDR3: CASLDRDYFTQYF. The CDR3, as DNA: TGTGCCAGCCTAGACCGGGACTACTTCACGCAGTATTTT.

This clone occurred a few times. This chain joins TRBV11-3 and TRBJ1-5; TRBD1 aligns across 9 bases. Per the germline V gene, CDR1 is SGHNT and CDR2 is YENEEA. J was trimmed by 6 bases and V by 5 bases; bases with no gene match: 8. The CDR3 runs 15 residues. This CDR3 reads CASSLWTGVGQPQHF. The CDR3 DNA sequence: TGTGCCAGCAGCCTTTGGACAGGGGTGGGTCAGCCCCAGCATTTT.

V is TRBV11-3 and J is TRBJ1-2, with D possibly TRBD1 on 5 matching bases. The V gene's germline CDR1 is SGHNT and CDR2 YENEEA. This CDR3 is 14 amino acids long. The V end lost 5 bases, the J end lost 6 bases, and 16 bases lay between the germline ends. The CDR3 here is CASSGVGLANGYTF. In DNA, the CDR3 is TGTGCCAGCAGCGGGGTGGGACTGGCGAATGGCTACACCTTC.

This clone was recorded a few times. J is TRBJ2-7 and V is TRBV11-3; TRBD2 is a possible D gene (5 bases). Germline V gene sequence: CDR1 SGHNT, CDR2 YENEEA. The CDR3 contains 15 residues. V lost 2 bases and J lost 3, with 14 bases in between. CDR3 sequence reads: CASSLLGDSDYEQYF. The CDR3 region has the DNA TGTGCCAGCAGCTTACTGGGAGACTCCGACTACGAGCAGTACTTC.

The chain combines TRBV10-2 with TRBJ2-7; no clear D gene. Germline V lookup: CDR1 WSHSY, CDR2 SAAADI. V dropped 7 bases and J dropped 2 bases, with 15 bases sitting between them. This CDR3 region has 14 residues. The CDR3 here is CASTEKGPTYEQYF. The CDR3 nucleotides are TGCGCCAGCACCGAGAAAGGGCCTACCTACGAGCAGTACTTC.

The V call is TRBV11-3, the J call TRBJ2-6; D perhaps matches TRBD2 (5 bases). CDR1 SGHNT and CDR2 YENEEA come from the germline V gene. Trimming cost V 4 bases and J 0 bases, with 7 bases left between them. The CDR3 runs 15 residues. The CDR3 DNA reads TGTGCCAGCAGCTCCCGGGGCTCTGGGGCCAACGTCCTGACTTTC. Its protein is CASSSRGSGANVLTF.

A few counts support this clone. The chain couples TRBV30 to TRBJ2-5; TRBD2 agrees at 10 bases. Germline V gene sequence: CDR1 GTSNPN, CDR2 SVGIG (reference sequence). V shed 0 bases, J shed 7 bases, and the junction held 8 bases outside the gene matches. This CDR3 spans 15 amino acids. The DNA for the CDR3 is TGTGCCTGGAGTGTAAGGGCTAGCGGGGGAGGGACCCAGTACTTC. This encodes CAWSVRASGGGTQYF.

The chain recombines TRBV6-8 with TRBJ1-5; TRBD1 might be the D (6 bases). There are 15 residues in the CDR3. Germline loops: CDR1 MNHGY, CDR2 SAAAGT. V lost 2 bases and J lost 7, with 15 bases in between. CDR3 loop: CASSYSKGGEQPQHF. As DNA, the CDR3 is TGTGCCAGCAGTTACAGTAAAGGGGGGGAACAGCCCCAGCATTTT.

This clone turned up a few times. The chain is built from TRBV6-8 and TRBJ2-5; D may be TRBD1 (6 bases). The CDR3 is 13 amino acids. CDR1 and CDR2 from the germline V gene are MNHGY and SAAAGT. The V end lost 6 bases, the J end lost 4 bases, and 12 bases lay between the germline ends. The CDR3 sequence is CASRRTEGETQYF. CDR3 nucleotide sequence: TGTGCCAGCAGGAGGACAGAGGGAGAGACCCAGTACTTC.

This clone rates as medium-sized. The CDR3 region has the DNA TGTGCCAGCAGCTTATTTGCCTTGGGGCAACTCTCTGGAAACACCATATATTTT. Residues: CASSLFALGQLSGNTIYF. This chain uses TRBV11-3 with TRBJ1-3, with TRBD1 as a possible D gene (5 bases). CDR3 size: 18 residues. Trimming took 2 bases from V and 0 from J, leaving 17 bases between them. Germline loops: CDR1 SGHNT, CDR2 YENEEA.

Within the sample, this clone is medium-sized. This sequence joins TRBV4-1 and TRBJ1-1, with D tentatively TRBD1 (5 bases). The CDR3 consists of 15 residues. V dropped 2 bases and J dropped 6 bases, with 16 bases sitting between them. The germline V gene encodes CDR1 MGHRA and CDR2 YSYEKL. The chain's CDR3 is CASSQTGTSSAEAFF. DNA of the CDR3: TGCGCCAGCAGCCAAACGGGGACGAGTTCCGCTGAAGCTTTCTTT.

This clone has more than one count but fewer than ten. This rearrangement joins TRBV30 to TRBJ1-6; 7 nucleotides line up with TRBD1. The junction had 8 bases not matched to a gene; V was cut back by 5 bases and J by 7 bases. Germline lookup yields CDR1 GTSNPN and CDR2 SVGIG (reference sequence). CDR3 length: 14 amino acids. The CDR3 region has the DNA TGTGCCTGGGACCCGGGACAGCCGAATTCACCCCTCCACTTT. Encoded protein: CAWDPGQPNSPLHF.